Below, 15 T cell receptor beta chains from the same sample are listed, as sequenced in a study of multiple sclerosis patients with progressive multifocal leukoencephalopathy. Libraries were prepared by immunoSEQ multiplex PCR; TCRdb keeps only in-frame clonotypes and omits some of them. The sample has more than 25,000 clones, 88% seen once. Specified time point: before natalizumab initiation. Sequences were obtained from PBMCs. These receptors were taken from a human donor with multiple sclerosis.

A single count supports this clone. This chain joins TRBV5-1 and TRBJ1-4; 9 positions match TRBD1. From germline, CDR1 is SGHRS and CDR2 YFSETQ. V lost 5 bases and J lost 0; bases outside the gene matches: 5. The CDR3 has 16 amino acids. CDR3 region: CASSQDRGATNEKLFF. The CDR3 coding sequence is TGCGCCAGCAGTCAGGACAGGGGTGCAACTAATGAAAAACTGTTTTTT.

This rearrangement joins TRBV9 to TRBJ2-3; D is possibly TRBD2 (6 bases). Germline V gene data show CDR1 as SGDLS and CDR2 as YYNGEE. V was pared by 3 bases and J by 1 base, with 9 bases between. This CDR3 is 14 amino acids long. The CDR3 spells CASSGGDGTDTQYF. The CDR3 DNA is TGTGCCAGCAGCGGGGGGGACGGCACAGATACGCAGTATTTT.

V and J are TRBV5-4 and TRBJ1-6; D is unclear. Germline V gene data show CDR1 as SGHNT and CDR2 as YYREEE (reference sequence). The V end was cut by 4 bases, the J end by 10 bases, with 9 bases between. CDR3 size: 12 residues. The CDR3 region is CASSRGSSPLHF. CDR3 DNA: TGTGCCAGCAGCCGAGGTTCCTCACCCCTCCACTTT.

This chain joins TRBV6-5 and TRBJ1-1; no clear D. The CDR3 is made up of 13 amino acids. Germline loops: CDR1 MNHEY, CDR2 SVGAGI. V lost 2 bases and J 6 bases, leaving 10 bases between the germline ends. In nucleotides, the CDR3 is TGTGCCAGCAGTTACGTAGGGTTGTCTGAAGCTTTCTTT. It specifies CASSYVGLSEAFF.

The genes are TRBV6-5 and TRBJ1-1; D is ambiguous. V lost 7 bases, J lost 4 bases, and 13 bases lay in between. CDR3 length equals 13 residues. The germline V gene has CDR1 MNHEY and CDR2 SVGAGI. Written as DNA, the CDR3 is TGTGCCAGCACCCAGATGGGAAGCACTGAAGCTTTCTTT. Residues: CASTQMGSTEAFF.

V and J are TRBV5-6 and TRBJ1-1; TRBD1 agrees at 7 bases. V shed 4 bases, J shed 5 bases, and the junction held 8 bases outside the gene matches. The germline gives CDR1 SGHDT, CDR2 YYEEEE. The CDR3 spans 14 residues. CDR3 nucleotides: TGTGCCAGCAGCGCAACACCACAGGGGACTGAAGCTTTCTTT. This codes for CASSATPQGTEAFF.

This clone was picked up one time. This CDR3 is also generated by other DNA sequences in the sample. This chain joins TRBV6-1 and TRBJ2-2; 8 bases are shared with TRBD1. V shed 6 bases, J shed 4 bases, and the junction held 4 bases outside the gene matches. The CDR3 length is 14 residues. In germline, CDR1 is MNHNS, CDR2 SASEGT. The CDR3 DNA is TGTGCCAGCAGAACAGGGGGATTCACCGGGGAGCTGTTTTTT. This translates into CASRTGGFTGELFF.

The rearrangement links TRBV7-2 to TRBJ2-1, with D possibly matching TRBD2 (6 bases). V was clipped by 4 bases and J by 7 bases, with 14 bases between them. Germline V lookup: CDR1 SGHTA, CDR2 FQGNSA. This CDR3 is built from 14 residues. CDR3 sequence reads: CASSWDFRGNEQFF. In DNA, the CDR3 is TGTGCCAGCAGCTGGGACTTCCGGGGGAATGAGCAGTTCTTC.

The CDR3 loop is CASSLDVVFGYTF. The CDR3 nucleotides read TGTGCCAGCAGCTTGGATGTGGTTTTTGGCTACACCTTC. The V and J genes are TRBV5-4 and TRBJ1-2; D is unresolved. Trimming pared 0 bases from V and 7 bases from J, leaving 10 bases between. Germline CDR1 SGHNT, CDR2 YYREEE (reference sequence). This CDR3 is 13 amino acids long.

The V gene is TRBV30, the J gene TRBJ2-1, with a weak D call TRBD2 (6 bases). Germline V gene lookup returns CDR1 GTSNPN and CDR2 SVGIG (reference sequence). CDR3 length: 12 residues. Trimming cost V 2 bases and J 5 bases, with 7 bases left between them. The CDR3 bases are TGTGCCTGGAGTTGGGGGGACAATGAGCAGTTCTTC. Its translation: CAWSWGDNEQFF. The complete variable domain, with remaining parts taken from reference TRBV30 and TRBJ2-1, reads SQTIHQWPATLVQPVGSPLSLECTVEGTSNPNLYWYRQAAGRGLQLLFYSVGIGQISSEVPQNLSASRPQDRQFILSSKKLLLSDSGFYLCAWSWGDNEQFFGPGTRLTVL.

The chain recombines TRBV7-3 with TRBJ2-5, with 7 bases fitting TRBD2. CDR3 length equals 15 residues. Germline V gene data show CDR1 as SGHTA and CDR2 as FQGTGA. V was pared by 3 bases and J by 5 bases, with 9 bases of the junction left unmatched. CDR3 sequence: CASSFGTGGKETQYF. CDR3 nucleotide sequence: TGTGCCAGCAGCTTCGGGACCGGGGGGAAGGAGACCCAGTACTTC.

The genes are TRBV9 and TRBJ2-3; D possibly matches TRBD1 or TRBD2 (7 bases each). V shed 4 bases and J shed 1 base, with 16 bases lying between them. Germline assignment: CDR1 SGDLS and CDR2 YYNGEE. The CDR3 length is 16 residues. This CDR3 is CASSPRGAGGTDTQYF. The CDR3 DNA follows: TGTGCCAGCAGCCCCAGGGGGGCGGGGGGCACAGATACGCAGTATTTT.

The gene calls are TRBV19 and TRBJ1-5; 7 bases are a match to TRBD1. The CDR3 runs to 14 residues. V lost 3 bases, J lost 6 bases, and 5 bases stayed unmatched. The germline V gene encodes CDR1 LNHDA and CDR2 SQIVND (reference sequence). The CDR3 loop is CASSIRQGVQPQHF. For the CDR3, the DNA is TGTGCCAGTAGTATCCGGCAGGGGGTTCAGCCCCAGCATTTT.

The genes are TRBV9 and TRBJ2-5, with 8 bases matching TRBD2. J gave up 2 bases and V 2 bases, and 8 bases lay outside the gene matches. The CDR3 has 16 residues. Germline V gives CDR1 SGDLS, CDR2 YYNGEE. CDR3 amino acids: CASSVRASGRQETQYF. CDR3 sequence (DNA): TGTGCCAGCAGCGTTAGGGCCAGCGGGAGACAAGAGACCCAGTACTTC.

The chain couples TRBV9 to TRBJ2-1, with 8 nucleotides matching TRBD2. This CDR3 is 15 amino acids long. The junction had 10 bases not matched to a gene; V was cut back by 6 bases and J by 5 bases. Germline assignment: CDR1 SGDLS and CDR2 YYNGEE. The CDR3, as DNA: TGTGCCAGCACCCCGGGGGGGGATATCCACAATGAGCAGTTCTTC. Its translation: CASTPGGDIHNEQFF.